What follows are 10 T cell receptor beta chains derived from one specimen sequenced in a study of OX40 agonist ivuxolimab in advanced cancers. Measured with immunoSEQ multiplex PCR; TCRdb has only the in-frame clones, and not every one. The sample holds more than 65,000 clones, around 94% seen once. Sample: CD4+ or CD8+ T cells sorted from blood, taken in a trial of the OX40 agonist ivuxolimab. The origin of the receptors is an adult with an advanced solid tumor such as melanoma, head and neck, liver or kidney cancer.

The gene calls are TRBV9 and TRBJ1-2; 9 nucleotides agree with TRBD1. Germline V gene sequence: CDR1 SGDLS, CDR2 YYNGEE. Unmatched junction bases numbered 7, after V lost 4 bases and J lost 3 bases. The CDR3 covers 15 residues. DNA of the CDR3: TGTGCCAGCAGCATACACAGGGGGCGCGACTATGGCTACACCTTC. Amino acids: CASSIHRGRDYGYTF.

The chain recombines TRBV15 with TRBJ1-2; no clear D. The germline V gene has CDR1 LNHNV and CDR2 YYDKDF (reference sequence). V was cut by 1 base and J by 3 bases, with 18 bases left in between. The CDR3 totals 17 residues. This chain's CDR3 is CATSRGVVRGDYYGYTF. The CDR3 DNA reads as TGTGCCACCAGCAGAGGGGTGGTTCGGGGTGATTACTATGGCTACACCTTC. The full variable domain, completed using reference TRBV15 and TRBJ1-2, is DAMVIQNPRYQVTQFGKPVTLSCSQTLNHNVMYWYQQKSSQAPKLLFHYYDKDFNNEADTPDNFQSRRPNTSFCFLDIRSPGLGDTAMYLCATSRGVVRGDYYGYTFGSGTRLTVV.

The chain uses TRBV6-5 and TRBJ1-5; D remains ambiguous. Germline V gives CDR1 MNHEY, CDR2 SVGAGI. The V gene lost 2 bases and the J gene lost 6 bases, with 11 bases spanning the gap. CDR3 length: 14 amino acids. CDR3 bases: TGTGCCAGCAGTTACGATACAAGTGGTCAGCCCCAGCATTTT. It translates to CASSYDTSGQPQHF.

The chain links TRBV9 to TRBJ1-3; D is ambiguous. Trimming left V 3 bases short and J 10 bases short, with 11 bases between. The CDR3 has 12 residues. Germline loops: CDR1 SGDLS, CDR2 YYNGEE. CDR3 region: CASSGGVQTIYF. The CDR3 DNA is TGTGCCAGCAGCGGGGGAGTTCAGACCATATATTTT.

The genes are TRBV4-3 and TRBJ2-7; TRBD2 aligns across 9 bases. The germline gives CDR1 LGHNA, CDR2 YSLEER. The length of the CDR3 is 15 residues. V lost 0 bases and J lost 6; bases outside the gene matches: 6. Here the CDR3 DNA reads TGCGCCAGCAGCCAAGAGGGCGGCGGGAGGGCCGAGCAGTACTTC. Translation: CASSQEGGGRAEQYF.

The chain joins TRBV14 to TRBJ2-1; D remains ambiguous. The V and J ends lost 1 base and 2 bases respectively, with 9 bases between them. The CDR3 is made up of 15 amino acids. CDR1 SGHDN and CDR2 FVKESK come from the germline V gene. The CDR3 loop reads CASSQGPPTYNEQFF. The CDR3 bases are TGTGCCAGCAGCCAAGGTCCGCCAACCTACAATGAGCAGTTCTTC.

The chain joins TRBV10-2 to TRBJ2-7, with D possibly TRBD1 on 5 matching bases. The CDR3 extends over 16 amino acids. Trimming took 4 bases from V and 0 from J, leaving 16 bases between them. Germline loops: CDR1 WSHSY, CDR2 SAAADI. The chain's CDR3 is CASSGPSHRHSYEQYF. The CDR3 DNA follows: TGCGCCAGCAGTGGCCCGTCTCACAGGCACTCCTACGAGCAGTACTTC.

As to this clone: This specimen includes other DNA sequences encoding the same CDR3. The chain couples TRBV27 to TRBJ2-7, with D hard to call. CDR1 is MNHEY, CDR2 SMNVEV, per germline (reference sequence). CDR3 length: 12 amino acids. V was shortened by 5 bases and J by 0 bases, with 5 bases between the two germline ends. CDR3 DNA sequence: TGTGCCAGCAGTGCCGACTCCTACGAGCAGTACTTC. Encoded protein: CASSADSYEQYF.

The rearrangement uses TRBV7-8 and TRBJ2-1; no definite D call. The CDR3 length is 14 residues. Germline assignment: CDR1 SGHVS and CDR2 FQNEAQ. The V end was cut by 4 bases, the J end by 7 bases, with 14 bases between. CDR3 DNA: TGTGCCAGCAGCTCGGACCCCTTGGGAAATGAGCAGTTCTTC. Protein: CASSSDPLGNEQFF.

The chain combines TRBV7-6 with TRBJ1-1; D is undetermined. The germline V gene encodes CDR1 SGHVS and CDR2 FNYEAQ. V was cut by 3 bases and J by 0 bases, with 8 bases left in between. This CDR3 has 14 residues. The CDR3 DNA sequence: TGTGCCAGCAGCTTGGGCCAGGTGAACACTGAAGCTTTCTTT. Translated: CASSLGQVNTEAFF. Full variable domain (rest looked up from reference TRBV7-6 and TRBJ1-1): GAGVSQSPRYKVTKRGQDVALRCDPISGHVSLYWYRQALGQGPEFLTYFNYEAQQDKSGLPNDRFSAERPEGSISTLTIQRTEQRDSAMYRCASSLGQVNTEAFFGQGTRLTVV.